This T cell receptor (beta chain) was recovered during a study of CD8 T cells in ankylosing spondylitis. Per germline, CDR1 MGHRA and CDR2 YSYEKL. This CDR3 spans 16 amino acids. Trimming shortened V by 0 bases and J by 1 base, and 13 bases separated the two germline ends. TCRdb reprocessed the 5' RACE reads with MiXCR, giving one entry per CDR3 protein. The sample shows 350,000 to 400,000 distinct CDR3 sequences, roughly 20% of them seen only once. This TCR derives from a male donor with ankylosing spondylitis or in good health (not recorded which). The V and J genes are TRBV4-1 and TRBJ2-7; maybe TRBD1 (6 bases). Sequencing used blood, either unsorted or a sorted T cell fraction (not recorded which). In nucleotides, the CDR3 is TGCGCCAGCAGCCAAGAGGGCTGGGGGCAATCCTACGAGCAGTACTTC. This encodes CASSQEGWGQSYEQYF.